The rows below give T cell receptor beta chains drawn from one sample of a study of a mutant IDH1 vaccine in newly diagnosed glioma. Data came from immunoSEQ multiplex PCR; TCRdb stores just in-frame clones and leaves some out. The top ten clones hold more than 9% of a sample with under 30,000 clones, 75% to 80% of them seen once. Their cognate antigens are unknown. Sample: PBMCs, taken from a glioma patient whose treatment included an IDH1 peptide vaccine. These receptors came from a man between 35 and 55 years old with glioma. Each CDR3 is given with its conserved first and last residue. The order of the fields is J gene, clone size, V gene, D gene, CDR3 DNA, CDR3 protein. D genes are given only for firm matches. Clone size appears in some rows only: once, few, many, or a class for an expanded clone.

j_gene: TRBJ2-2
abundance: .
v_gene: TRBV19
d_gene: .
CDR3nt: TGTGCCAGTAAGGAGCAGGGAGACACCGGGGAGCTGTTTTTT
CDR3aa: CASKEQGDTGELFF

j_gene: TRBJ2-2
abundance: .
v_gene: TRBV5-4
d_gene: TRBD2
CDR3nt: TGTGCCAGCAGCCAGCGGGGGAGAGGCCCCGGGGAGCTGTTTTTT
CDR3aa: CASSQRGRGPGELFF

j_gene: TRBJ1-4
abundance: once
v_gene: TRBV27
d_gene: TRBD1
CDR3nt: TGTGCCAGCAGTCTTACAGGGGGTTTTGAAAAACTGTTTTTT
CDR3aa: CASSLTGGFEKLFF

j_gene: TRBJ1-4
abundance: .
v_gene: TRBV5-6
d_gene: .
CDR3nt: TGTGCCAGCAGCCCAAGGGGCCCGAATGAAAAACTGTTTTTT
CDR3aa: CASSPRGPNEKLFF

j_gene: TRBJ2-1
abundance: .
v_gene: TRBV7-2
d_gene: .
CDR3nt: TGTGCCAGCAGCTTAGAGGTTAACAACTACAATGAGCAGTTCTTC
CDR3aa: CASSLEVNNYNEQFF

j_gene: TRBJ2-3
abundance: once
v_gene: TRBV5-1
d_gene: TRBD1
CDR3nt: TGCGCCAGCTGTACAGGGGTTGGAACAGATACGCAGTATTTT
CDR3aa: CASCTGVGTDTQYF

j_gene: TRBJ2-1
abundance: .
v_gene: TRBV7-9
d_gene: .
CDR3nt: TGTGCCAGCACCTCTTGGGGGGCAAGCTCCTACAATGAGCAGTTCTTC
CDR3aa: CASTSWGASSYNEQFF

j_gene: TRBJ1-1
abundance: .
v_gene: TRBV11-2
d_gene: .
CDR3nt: TGTGCCAGCAGCTTAGATAGACTGGATGAAGCTTTCTTT
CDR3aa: CASSLDRLDEAFF

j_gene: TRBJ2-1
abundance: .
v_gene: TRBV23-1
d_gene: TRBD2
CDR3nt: TGCGCCGCCCGGGGGGGTAGGGAGCAGTTCTTC
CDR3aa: CAARGGREQFF

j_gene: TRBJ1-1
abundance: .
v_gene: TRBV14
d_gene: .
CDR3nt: TGTGCCAGCAGCCCATATCTGACAAGGGGAGGGACTGAAGCTTTCTTT
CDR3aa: CASSPYLTRGGTEAFF

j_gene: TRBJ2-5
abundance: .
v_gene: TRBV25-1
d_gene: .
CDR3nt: TGTGCCAGCAGTCCCGTTGGGTCTACCGAATTAAGACAAGAGACCCAGTACTTC
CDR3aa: CASSPVGSTELRQETQYF

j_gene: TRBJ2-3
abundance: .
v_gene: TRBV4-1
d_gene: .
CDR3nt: TGCGCCAGCAGCCCCACGACGTGGGCAGATACGCAGTATTTT
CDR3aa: CASSPTTWADTQYF

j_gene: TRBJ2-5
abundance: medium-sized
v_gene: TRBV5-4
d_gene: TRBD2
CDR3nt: TGTGCCAGCAGTTTCACCGGGGGGGAACAGACCCAGTACTTC
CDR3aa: CASSFTGGEQTQYF

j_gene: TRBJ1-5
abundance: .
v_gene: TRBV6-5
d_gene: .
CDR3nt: TGTGCCAGCAGTCCTCCTGCAGGGAGGAATCAGCCCCAGCATTTT
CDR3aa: CASSPPAGRNQPQHF

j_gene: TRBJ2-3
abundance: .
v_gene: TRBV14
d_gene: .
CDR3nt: TGTGCCAGCAGCCAACGCGGTTCGGATACGCAGTATTTT
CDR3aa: CASSQRGSDTQYF

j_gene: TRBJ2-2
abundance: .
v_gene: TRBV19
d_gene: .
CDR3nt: TGTGCCAGTAGTATCCGGGGGCGGTCAGGCACCGGGGAGCTGTTTTTT
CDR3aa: CASSIRGRSGTGELFF

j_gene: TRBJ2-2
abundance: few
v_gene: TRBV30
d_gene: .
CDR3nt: TGTGCCTGGAGAAGCAGGTTCGGGGAGCTGTTTTTT
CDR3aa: CAWRSRFGELFF

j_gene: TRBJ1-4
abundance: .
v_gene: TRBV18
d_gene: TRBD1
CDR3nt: TGTGCCAGCTCACCACCGGGACAGGGGAGTGAAAAACTGTTTTTT
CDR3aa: CASSPPGQGSEKLFF

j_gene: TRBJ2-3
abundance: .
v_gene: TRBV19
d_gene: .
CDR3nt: TGTGCCAGTAGTGACCTCTCTAGCACAGATACGCAGTATTTT
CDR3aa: CASSDLSSTDTQYF

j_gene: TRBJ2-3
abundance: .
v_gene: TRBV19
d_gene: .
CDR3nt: TGTGCCAGTACTATCTTCGGGACGCAGTATTTT
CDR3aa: CASTIFGTQYF

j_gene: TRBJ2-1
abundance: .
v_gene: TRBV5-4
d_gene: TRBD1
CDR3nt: TGTGCCAGCAGCGGACGGACAGGGGAGGTTAACAATGAGCAGTTCTTC
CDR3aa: CASSGRTGEVNNEQFF

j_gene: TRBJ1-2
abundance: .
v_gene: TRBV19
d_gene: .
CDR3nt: TGTGCCACTGGAGATGGGCTGGGGTATGGCTACACCTTC
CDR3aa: CATGDGLGYGYTF

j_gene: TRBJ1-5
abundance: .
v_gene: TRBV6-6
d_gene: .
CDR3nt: TGTGCCAGCGGGAATTCCAATCAGCCCCAGCATTTT
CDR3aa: CASGNSNQPQHF

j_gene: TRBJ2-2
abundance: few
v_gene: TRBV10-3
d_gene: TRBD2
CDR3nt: TGTGCTACTAGACTAGCGGAGAACACCGGGGAGCTGTTTTTT
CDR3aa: CATRLAENTGELFF

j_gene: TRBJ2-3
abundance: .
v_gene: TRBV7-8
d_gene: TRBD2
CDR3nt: TGTGCCAGCAGCTTCCGACTAGCGGGGAGCCCAGATACGCAGTATTTT
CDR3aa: CASSFRLAGSPDTQYF

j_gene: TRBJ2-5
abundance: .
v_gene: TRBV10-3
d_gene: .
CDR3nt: TGTGCCATCAGTGAGACTGGGGAGACCCAGTACTTC
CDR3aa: CAISETGETQYF

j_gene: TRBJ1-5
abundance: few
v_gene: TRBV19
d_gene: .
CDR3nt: TGTGCCAGTGCGGGGGGAGTTAGCAATCAGCCCCAGCATTTT
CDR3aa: CASAGGVSNQPQHF

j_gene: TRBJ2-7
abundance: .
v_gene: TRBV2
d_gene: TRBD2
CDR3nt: TGTGCCAGCGCGGGACTAGCGGTTGCCGAGCAGTACTTC
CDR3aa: CASAGLAVAEQYF

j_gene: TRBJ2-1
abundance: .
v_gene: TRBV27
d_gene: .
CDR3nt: TGTGCCAGCAGTGCCCGGCAGGCAGGTGAGCAGTTCTTC
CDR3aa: CASSARQAGEQFF

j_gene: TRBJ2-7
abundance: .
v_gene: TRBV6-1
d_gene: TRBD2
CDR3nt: TGTGCCAGCAGTGAGGAACTAGCGGGAGCCTACGAGCAGTACTTC
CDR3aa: CASSEELAGAYEQYF

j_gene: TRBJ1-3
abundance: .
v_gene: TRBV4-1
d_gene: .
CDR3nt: TGCGCCAGCAGCCAAGATCTGACCCGGAGGTTTGGAAACACCATATATTTT
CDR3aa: CASSQDLTRRFGNTIYF

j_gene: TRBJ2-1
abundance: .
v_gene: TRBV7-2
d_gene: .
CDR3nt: TGTGCCAGCAGCTTAGCGAGGGGACTTAGCTCCTACAATGAGCAGTTCTTC
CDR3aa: CASSLARGLSSYNEQFF

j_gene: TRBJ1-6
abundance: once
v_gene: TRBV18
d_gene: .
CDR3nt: TGTGCCAGCTCACCACTGGCTGGAGGGGACTCACCCCTCCACTTT
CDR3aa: CASSPLAGGDSPLHF

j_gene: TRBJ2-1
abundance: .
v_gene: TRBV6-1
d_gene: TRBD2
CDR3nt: TGTGCCAGCAGTGCTAGCGGTCCGAGTGAGCAGTTCTTC
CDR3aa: CASSASGPSEQFF

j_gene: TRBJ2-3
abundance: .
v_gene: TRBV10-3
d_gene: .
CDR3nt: TGTGCCATCAGTGAGTTAGATACGCAGTATTTT
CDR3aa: CAISELDTQYF

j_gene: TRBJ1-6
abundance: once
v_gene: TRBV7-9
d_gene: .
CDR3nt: TGTGCCAGCAGCATGGGGTGGGTTTCACCCCTCCACTTT
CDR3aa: CASSMGWVSPLHF

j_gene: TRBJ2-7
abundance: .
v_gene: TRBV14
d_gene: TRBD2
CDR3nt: TGTGCCAGCAGCCAAGGAGCTAGCGGGAGGGCCTGGGGAACCTACGAGCAGTACTTC
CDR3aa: CASSQGASGRAWGTYEQYF

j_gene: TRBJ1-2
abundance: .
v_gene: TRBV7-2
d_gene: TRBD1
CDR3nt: TGTGCCAGCAGCACGGGGACAGGGCTCGGTGGCTACACCTTC
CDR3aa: CASSTGTGLGGYTF

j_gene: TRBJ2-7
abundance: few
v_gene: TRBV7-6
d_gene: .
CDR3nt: TGTGCCAGCAGCTTAGGTCAGAGAATCTCCTACGAGCAGTACTTC
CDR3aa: CASSLGQRISYEQYF

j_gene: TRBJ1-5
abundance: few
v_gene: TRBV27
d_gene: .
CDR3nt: TGTGCCAGCAGTTTGGGGGGGCAAGATCAGCCCCAGCATTTT
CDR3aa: CASSLGGQDQPQHF

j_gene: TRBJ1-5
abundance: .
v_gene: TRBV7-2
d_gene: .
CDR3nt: TGTGCCAGCAGCTTAAGGACCTCGGGGGGCAATCAGCCCCAGCATTTT
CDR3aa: CASSLRTSGGNQPQHF

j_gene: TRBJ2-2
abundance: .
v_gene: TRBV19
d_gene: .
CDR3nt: TGTGCCAGTAGTTTCATGGACACAAACACCGGGGAGCTGTTTTTT
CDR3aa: CASSFMDTNTGELFF

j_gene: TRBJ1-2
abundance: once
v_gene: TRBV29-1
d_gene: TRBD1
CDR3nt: TGCAGCGTTGAGCCGGGACAGTCCTATGGCTACACCTTC
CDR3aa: CSVEPGQSYGYTF

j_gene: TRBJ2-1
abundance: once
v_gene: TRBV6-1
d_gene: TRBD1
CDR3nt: TGTGCCAGCAGCAAACGGGACAGGGAGGGAAATGAGCAGTTCTTC
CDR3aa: CASSKRDREGNEQFF

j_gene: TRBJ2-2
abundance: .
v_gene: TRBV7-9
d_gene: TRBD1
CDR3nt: TGTGCCAGCAGCCAGGACAGGGAAGGCACCGGGGAGCTGTTTTTT
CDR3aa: CASSQDREGTGELFF

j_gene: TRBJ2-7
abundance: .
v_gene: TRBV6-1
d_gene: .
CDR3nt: TGTGCCAGCGGCGAAGAGGAGACAGGTTTCTTCTACGAGCAGTACTTC
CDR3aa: CASGEEETGFFYEQYF

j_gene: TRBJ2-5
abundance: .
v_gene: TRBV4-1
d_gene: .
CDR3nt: TGCGCCAGCAGCCAGGGGCACAGCGGATTCCAAGAGACCCAGTACTTC
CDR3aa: CASSQGHSGFQETQYF

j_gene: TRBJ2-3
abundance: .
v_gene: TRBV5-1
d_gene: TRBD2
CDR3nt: TGCGCCAGCAGCTTGTTTCCTAGCGGGAGTACCACAGATACGCAGTATTTT
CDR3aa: CASSLFPSGSTTDTQYF

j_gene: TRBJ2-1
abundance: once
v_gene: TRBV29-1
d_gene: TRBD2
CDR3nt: TGCAGCGTTCTAAAACTAGCGGGATTACAATATGAGCAGTTCTTC
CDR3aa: CSVLKLAGLQYEQFF

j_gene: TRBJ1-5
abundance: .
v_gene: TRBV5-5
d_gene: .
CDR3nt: TGTGCCACAGCCGTGGAGCTTGGTCAGCCCCAGCATTTT
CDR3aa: CATAVELGQPQHF

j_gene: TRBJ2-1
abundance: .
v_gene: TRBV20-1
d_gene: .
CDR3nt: TGCAGTGCTGGGGGGGCCCAGCAGTTCTTC
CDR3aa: CSAGGAQQFF

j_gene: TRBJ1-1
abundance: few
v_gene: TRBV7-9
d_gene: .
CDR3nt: TGTGCCAGCAGCTTAGCGTCAGGAACCAACACTGAAGCTTTCTTT
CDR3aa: CASSLASGTNTEAFF

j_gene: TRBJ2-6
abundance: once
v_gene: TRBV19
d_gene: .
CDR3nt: TGTGCCAGTAGTACTCAGATCGGATCTGGGGCCAACGTCCTGACTTTC
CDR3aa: CASSTQIGSGANVLTF

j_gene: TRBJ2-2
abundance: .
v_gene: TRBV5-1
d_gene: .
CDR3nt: TGCGCCAGCAGCTTGGCCGGGTCAATCACCGGGGAGCTGTTTTTT
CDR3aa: CASSLAGSITGELFF

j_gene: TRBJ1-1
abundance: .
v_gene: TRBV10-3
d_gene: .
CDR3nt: TGTGCCATCAGGGAGGCAGGGGTAGGAGTTACTGAAGCTTTCTTT
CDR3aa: CAIREAGVGVTEAFF

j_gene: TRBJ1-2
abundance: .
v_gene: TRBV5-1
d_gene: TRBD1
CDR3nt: TGCGCCAGCAGCTTTACAGGGGGAGGATTGCAAGGCTACACCTTC
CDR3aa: CASSFTGGGLQGYTF

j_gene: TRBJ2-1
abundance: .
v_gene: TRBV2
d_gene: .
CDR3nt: TGTGCCAGCGCGGGGGCAGACGCCAACGATGAGCAGTTCTTC
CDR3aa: CASAGADANDEQFF

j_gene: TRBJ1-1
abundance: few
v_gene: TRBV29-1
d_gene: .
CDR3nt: TGCAGCGCTATGGACAGAGTGAACACTGAAGCTTTCTTT
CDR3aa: CSAMDRVNTEAFF